The T cell receptor (beta chain) described here comes from a study of patients and donors after allogeneic stem cell transplantation. Germline-derived CDR1 and CDR2 are ENHRY and SYGVKD. Between the trimmed V and J ends, which lost 11 bases and 8 bases, there was a span of 16 bases. The CDR3 runs 13 residues. This clonotype was seen a few times. TCRdb fed the RT-PCR reads into MiXCR, producing one record per CDR3 protein. This sample has roughly 940,000 distinct CDR3 sequences, with 15% to 20% found just once. The chain carries TRBV10-3 and TRBJ1-6; D perhaps matches TRBD1 (5 bases). The sequenced sample was blood, either unsorted or a sorted T cell fraction (not recorded which). This sequence originates from a human donor who was either an allogeneic HSCT recipient or a stem cell or donor lymphocyte infusion donor (not recorded which). It is not recorded whose cells these are; they may come from a transplant donor. CDR3 residues: CAAQGGKDSPLHF. DNA of the CDR3: TGTGCCGCCCAGGGTGGTAAGGATTCACCCCTCCACTTT.